This T cell receptor (beta chain) was found in a study of metastatic and nonmetastatic thyroid tumors. As for the study in general: Thyroid patients, malignant and benign, had repertoires compared across blood and tumor or nodule tissue.

The V gene lost 1 base and the J gene lost 2 bases, with 14 bases spanning the gap. The CDR3 totals 16 residues. Germline V gene data show CDR1 as LNHNV and CDR2 as YYDKDF (reference sequence). In the authors' methods: Clinicopathological groups differed in CDR3, with these differences serving to build a distant-metastasis classifier for papillary thyroid cancer. TCRdb reassembled clones from the PCR reads with MiXCR. TCRdb's processing, not the study's, gives the V and J calls here. The table lists approximately 11,000 clones, roughly 30% of them singletons. Overall study results and limits: Patients with malignant thyroid tumors reportedly had significantly higher TCR beta diversity than those with benign nodules, in blood and tumor.

A word on this clone: Its matching antigen is unknown.

All patients were treatment-naive before thyroid surgery. This TCR derives from a female donor with papillary thyroid cancer or a benign thyroid nodule (not recorded which). Some clones in this sample may be carry-over from other donors' samples. The chain combines TRBV15 with TRBJ2-5; D is perhaps TRBD1 (7 bases). Sample: tumor tissue. The CDR3 DNA sequence: TGTGCCACCAGCAGAGGCACCGGGGGACAGCAAGAGACCCAGTACTTC. Protein: CATSRGTGGQQETQYF.